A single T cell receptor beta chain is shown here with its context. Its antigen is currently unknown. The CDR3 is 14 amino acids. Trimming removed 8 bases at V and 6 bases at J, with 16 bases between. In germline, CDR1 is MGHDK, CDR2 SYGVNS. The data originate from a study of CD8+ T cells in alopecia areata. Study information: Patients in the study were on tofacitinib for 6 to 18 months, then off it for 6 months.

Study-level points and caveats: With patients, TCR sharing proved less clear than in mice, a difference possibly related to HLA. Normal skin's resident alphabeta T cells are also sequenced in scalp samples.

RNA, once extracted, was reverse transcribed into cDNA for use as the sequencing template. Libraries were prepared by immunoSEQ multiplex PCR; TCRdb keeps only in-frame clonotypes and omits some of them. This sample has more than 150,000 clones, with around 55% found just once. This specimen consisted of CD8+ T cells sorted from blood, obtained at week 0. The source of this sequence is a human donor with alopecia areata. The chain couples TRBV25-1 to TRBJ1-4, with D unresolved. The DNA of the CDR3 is TGTGCCAGCGTCTTAGGTGAGGCGGATGAAAAACTGTTTTTT. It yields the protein CASVLGEADEKLFF.